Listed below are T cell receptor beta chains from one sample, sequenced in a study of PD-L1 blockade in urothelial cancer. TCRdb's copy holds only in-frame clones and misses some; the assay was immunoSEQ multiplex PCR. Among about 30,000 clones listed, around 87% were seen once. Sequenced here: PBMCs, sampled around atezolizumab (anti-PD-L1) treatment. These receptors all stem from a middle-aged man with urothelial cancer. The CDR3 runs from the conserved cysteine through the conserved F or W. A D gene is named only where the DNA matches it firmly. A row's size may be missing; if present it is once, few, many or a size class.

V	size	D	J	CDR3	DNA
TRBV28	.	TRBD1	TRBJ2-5	CASEIPGQQETQYF	TGTGCCAGCGAAATCCCGGGACAGCAAGAGACCCAGTACTTC
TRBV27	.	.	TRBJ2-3	CASNLTDTQYF	TGTGCCAGCAATCTCACAGATACGCAGTATTTT
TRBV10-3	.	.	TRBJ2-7	CAITDRSSYEQYF	TGTGCCATCACAGACCGGAGCTCCTACGAGCAGTACTTC
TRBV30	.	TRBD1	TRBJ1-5	CAWSGQGNQPQHF	TGTGCCTGGAGTGGACAGGGGAATCAGCCCCAGCATTTT
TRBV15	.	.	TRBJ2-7	CATSRVSSDLSYEQYF	TGTGCCACCAGCAGAGTGTCCAGCGACCTATCCTACGAGCAGTACTTC
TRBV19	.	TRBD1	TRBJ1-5	CASSPPTGGSQPQHF	TGTGCCAGTAGTCCCCCGACAGGGGGAAGTCAGCCCCAGCATTTT
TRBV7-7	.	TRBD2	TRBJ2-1	CASSLFLAVGEQFF	TGTGCTAGCAGCTTATTTCTAGCGGTGGGTGAGCAGTTCTTC
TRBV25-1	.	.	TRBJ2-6	CASSNTGSAGANVLTF	TGTGCCAGCAGTAACACAGGGTCTGCTGGGGCCAACGTCCTGACTTTC
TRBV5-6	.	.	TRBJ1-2	CASREQGYYGYTF	TGTGCCAGCAGAGAACAGGGTTATTATGGCTACACCTTC
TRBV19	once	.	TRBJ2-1	CASSIGLVRLMEQFF	TGTGCCAGTAGTATAGGGCTAGTTCGTTTGATGGAGCAGTTCTTC
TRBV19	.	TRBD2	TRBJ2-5	CASSPVLAGETQYF	TGTGCCAGTAGCCCCGTGCTAGCGGGTGAGACCCAGTACTTC
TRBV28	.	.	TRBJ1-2	CASSSQQLNYGYTF	TGTGCCAGCAGTTCACAGCAGTTGAACTATGGCTACACCTTC
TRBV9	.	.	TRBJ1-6	CASQRGIQIGSPLHF	TGTGCCTCGCAACGGGGGATACAAATAGGTTCACCCCTCCACTTT
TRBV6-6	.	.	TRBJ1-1	CASTDRPNTEAFF	TGTGCCAGCACCGACAGACCGAACACTGAAGCTTTCTTT
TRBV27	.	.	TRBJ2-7	CASSRPGLGEQYF	TGTGCCAGCAGTCGTCCGGGACTTGGGGAACAGTACTTC
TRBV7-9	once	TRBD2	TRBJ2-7	CASSLGRGLVSF	TGTGCCAGCAGCTTAGGTCGCGGACTAGTCAGCTTC
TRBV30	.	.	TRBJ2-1	CAWRTLALNEQFF	TGTGCCTGGAGAACCCTAGCGTTGAATGAGCAGTTCTTC
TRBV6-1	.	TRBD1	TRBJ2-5	CASRTQGAQETQYF	TGTGCCAGCAGGACCCAGGGGGCCCAAGAGACCCAGTACTTC
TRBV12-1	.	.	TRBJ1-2	CASSFLAGYTF	TGTGCCAGCAGCTTTTTGGCTGGCTACACCTTC
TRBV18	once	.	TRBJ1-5	CASSNRELATYSNQPQHF	TGTGCCAGTTCTAACAGGGAGTTGGCGACCTATAGCAATCAGCCCCAGCATTTT
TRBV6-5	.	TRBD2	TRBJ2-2	CASSYASGGGTGGLFF	TGTGCCAGCAGTTACGCAAGCGGGGGTGGTACCGGGGGGCTGTTTTTT
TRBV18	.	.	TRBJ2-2	CASSHILQGNGELFF	TGTGCCAGCTCACACATCCTCCAGGGGAACGGGGAGCTGTTTTTT
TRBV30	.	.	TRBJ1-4	CAWRSLDRTRWIEKLFF	TGTGCCTGGAGGAGCCTCGACAGGACCCGATGGATAGAAAAACTGTTTTTT
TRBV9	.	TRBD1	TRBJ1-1	CASSEGNRGGTEAFF	TGTGCCAGCAGCGAGGGGAACAGGGGTGGCACTGAAGCTTTCTTT